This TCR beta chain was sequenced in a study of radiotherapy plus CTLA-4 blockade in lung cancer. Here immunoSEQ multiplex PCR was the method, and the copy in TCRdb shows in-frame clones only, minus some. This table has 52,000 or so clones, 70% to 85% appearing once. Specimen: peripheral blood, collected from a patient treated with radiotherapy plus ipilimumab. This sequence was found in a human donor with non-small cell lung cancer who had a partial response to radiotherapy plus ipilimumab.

The DNA for the CDR3 is TGTGCCAGCAGTTTTGACAGGGGGCAGTTTCAGCCCCAGCATTTT. Translating it yields CASSFDRGQFQPQHF. The chain has TRBV6-1 and TRBJ1-5; TRBD1 matches at 10 bases. CDR1 and CDR2 from the germline V gene are MNHNS and SASEGT. Unmatched junction bases numbered 7, after V lost 5 bases and J lost 6 bases. The CDR3 has 15 amino acids.